Reported below is one TCR beta chain. No antigen is known for it. The data belong to a study of vaccination and CD4 T cells after COVID-19. The wider study: Sampling that followed vaccination took place a median approximately 79 days after dose two, within a range of 14 to 241.

The treatment: approximately 11-day PBMC culture with coronavirus spike peptide pools or control peptides (ViraFEST assay). ViraFEST sequenced TCRs after peptide-pool expansion of antigen-specific T cells. Wells that each held around 2 million PBMCs were cultured with around 9.4 IU/ml IL-2 and around 10 ug/ml peptide pools. V was pared by 5 bases and J by 2 bases, with 4 bases of the junction left unmatched. The CDR3 consists of 14 residues. Germline V gene lookup returns CDR1 MDHEN and CDR2 SYDVKM. Sequenced with the Oncomine TCR Beta short-read assay was DNA taken from cultured CD4+ T cells. MiXCR, run by TCRdb on the PCR reads, gives a single entry per CDR3 protein. The data show around 6,300 distinct CDR3 sequences, with roughly 71% seen just once and roughly 18% held by the top ten.

The TCR sequence derives from a human donor who had recovered from COVID-19. V usage is TRBV28 and J usage is TRBJ2-7; 9 nucleotides align to TRBD1. The sample taken for sequencing was CD4+ T cells from blood, cultured in vitro. The CDR3, as DNA: TGTGCCAGCAGTCGGACAGGGGAGCCCTACGAGCAGTACTTC. This encodes CASSRTGEPYEQYF.